Listed below are T cell receptor beta chains from one sample, sequenced in a study of blood T cell repertoires in COVID-19. The assay was immunoSEQ multiplex PCR, and TCRdb's table has in-frame clones only and misses some. Of 150,000 to 200,000 clones in the sample, approximately 85% were seen once. The sample consisted of peripheral blood. The origin of the receptors is a woman aged 80 or older with acute or convalescent COVID-19. CDR3s include the opening cysteine and the closing phenylalanine or tryptophan.

V gene	CDR3 length	CDR3 protein
TRBV11-3	13	CASSFTSGDTQYF
TRBV9	17	CASSVGASGGADGTQYF
TRBV5-4	15	CASRVGQPYGTEAFF
TRBV29-1	17	CSVEVFPRGNYYYEQYF
TRBV21-1	19	CASSNPKDNQLIAKNIQYF
TRBV5-1	12	CASSLDGETQYF
TRBV6-5	14	CASSYDPRGYGYTF
TRBV9	15	CASSVGTGMTGELFF
TRBV5-1	15	CASTQGGGYNSPLHF
TRBV9	14	CASSEGPTATGYTF
TRBV5-6	14	CASSPLTGRAEAFF
TRBV27	14	CASSMGQTHYEQYF
TRBV3-1/TRBV3-2	15	CASSQDLGRETVVHF
TRBV5-1	12	CASSLESYEQYF
TRBV9	12	CASSGPSGEQYF
TRBV27	15	CASSLTTGGYTEAFF
TRBV9	15	CASSPAAGGGNTIYF
TRBV5-1	13	CASRQGLNTEAFF
TRBV6-6	18	CASSRLAGGITASYEQYF
TRBV20-1	11	CSARVDRGAFF
TRBV7-2	15	CASSLFGESGNTIYF
TRBV5-4	13	CASSPQGTYEQYF
TRBV5-6	16	CASRHGQGASGNTIYF
TRBV5-1	15	CASSLEGVKNTEAFF
TRBV19	13	CASSFRGPTEAFF
TRBV6-2/TRBV6-3	19	CASSGGTGGYSPRNQPQHF